This TCR beta chain was found in a study of blood T cell repertoires in COVID-19. Across the study: Samples representing acute and convalescent COVID-19 were sourced from the United States, Italy and Spain. The analysed material was cDNA or gDNA that came from T cells, B-cell-depleted T cells, or PBMCs.

Authors' analysis steps: Reference gene primer amplification yielded estimated nucleated cell counts. Clones were read by immunoSEQ multiplex PCR, and TCRdb kept only the in-frame ones, dropping some. V, J and clone size are taken as reported in that table, and D and trimming were inferred from the DNA itself. The sample includes about 120,000 clones, more than 60% of them seen just once. The CDR3 spans 18 residues. Trimming shortened V by 4 bases and J by 1 base, and 22 bases separated the two germline ends. Per the germline V gene, CDR1 is SGHTA and CDR2 is FQGNSA. This TCR was recovered from a man in his sixties or seventies with acute or convalescent COVID-19. The source material was peripheral blood. The chain carries TRBV7-2 and TRBJ1-1, with D possibly matching TRBD1 (5 bases). The DNA for the CDR3 is TGTGCCAGCAGCTCCCCGGGGAGGGGTCGAACCTGGAACACTGAAGCTTTCTTT. This gives the protein CASSSPGRGRTWNTEAFF.